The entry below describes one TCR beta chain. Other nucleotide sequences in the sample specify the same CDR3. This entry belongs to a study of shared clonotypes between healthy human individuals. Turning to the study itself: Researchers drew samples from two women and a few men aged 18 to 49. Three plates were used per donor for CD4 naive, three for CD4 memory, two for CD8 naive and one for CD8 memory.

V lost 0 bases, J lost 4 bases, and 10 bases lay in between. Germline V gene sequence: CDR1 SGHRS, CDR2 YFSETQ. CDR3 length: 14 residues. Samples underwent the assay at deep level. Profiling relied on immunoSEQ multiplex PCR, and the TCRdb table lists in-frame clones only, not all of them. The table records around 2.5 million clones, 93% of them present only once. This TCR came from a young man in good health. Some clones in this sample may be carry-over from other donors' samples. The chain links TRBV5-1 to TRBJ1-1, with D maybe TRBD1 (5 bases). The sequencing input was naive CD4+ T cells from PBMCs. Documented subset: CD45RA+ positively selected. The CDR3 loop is CASSLGRAGTEAFF. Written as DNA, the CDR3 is TGCGCCAGCAGCTTGGGCAGGGCGGGCACTGAAGCTTTCTTT.